The present entry profiles one T cell receptor beta chain with its context. Its antigen is not known. Germline V gene data show CDR1 as MNHNS and CDR2 as SASEGT. V lost 5 bases, J lost 2 bases, and 16 bases lay in between. This CDR3 has 15 amino acids. Sequencing used immunoSEQ multiplex PCR; TCRdb keeps in-frame clones, though not all of them. Of some 200,000 clones in the sample, 65% to 70% were seen once. These data are taken from a study of shared clonotypes between healthy human individuals. Study results and caveats: The naive CD4 repertoires of a handful of donors were compared, and about 5% of clonotypes were shared.

The material sequenced was memory CD4+ T cells sorted from blood. This sample's subset: CD45RA-negative fraction. The origin of this receptor is a man aged 25 to 45 in good health. V usage is TRBV6-1 and J usage is TRBJ2-7; D is perhaps TRBD2 (5 bases). DNA of the CDR3: TGTGCCAGCAGTACCCACAATCACGGGGCCTACGAGCAGTACTTC. Translating gives CASSTHNHGAYEQYF.